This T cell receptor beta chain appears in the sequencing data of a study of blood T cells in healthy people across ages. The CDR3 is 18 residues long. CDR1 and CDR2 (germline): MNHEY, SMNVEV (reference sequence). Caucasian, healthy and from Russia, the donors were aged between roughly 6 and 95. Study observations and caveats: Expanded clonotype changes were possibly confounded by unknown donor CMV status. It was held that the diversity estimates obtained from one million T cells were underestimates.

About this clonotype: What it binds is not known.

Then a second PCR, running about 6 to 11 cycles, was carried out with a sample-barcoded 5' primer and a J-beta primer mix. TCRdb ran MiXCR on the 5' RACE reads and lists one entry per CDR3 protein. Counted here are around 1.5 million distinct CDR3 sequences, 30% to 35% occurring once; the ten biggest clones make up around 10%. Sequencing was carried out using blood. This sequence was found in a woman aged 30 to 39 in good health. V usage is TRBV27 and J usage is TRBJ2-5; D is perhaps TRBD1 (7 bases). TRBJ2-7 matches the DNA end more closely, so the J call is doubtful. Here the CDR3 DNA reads TGTGCCAGCAGTTTATCGGACCCCTTCCAGGGGGGATATTACGAGCAGTACTTC. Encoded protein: CASSLSDPFQGGYYEQYF.